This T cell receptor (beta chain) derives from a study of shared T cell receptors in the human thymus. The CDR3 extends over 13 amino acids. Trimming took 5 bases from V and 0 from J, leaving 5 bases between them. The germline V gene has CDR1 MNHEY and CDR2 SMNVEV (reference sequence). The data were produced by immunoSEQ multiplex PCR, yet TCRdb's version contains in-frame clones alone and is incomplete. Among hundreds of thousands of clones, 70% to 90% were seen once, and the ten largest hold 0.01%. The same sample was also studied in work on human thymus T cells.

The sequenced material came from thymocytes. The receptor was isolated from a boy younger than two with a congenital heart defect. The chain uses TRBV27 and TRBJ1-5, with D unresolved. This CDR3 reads CASSPHSNQPQHF. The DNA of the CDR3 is TGTGCCAGCAGTCCCCATAGCAATCAGCCCCAGCATTTT.